What follows is one TCR beta chain and its context. The target of this receptor is not known. Qualities for individual bases were not recorded, and no much larger clone is one base off. Participants in the prospective study were enrolled through a virtual design, were aged roughly 18 to 90 years, and lived in under 25 United States geographic areas. In the prospective study, cohorts were assigned on the basis of participant-reported clinical history obtained from a screening survey and a study questionnaire. For ImmuneRACE Cohort 3, a participant was defined as recovered based on two consecutive negative NP/OP PCR tests, clearance by a healthcare professional, or resolution of symptoms. In the prospective study, mobile phlebotomists collected whole blood, serum and a nasopharyngeal or oropharyngeal swab from each participant. Additional blood draws and questionnaires over an approximately two-month period could optionally be provided by prospective study participants. Before DNA extraction, blood samples from the prospective study were shipped at room temperature or frozen.

The data were obtained in a study of blood T cell repertoires in COVID-19 (dated by TCRdb to 2018 to 2020). A note on the overall study: Samples covering the acute and convalescent phases of COVID-19 were provided by collaborators in the United States, Italy and Spain. The prospective study material was composed of cDNA or gDNA derived from T cells, B-cell-depleted T cells, or PBMCs. Deeply sampled blood TCRbeta repertoires from subjects exposed to, actively infected with, or recovered from COVID-19 were included in the dataset. The repertoires were made available in a free public database intended to serve as a resource for research on the immune response to SARS-CoV-2. Samples were obtained from the ongoing ImmuneRACE study (first 160 participants) and from 1,254 subjects provided by 6 global collaborators. Sample metadata almost always included a de-identified subject ID, COVID-19 status, age in years and sex. Where available, HLA class I and class II types were taken from metadata supplied by the sample provider and were not determined by assay-based typing. Paper-wide results and their limitations: The quantity of clinical and demographic metadata differed by source and by participant and was supplied without curation.

Compared with germline, V lacks 2 bases and J lacks 0 bases; bases without a gene match: 12. From the germline V gene, CDR1 is SGHVS and CDR2 is FNYEAQ. The CDR3 starts with the cysteine, ends with the phenylalanine, and has 18 residues. The read is trimmed to its CDR3 DNA, 54 bases read in frame from base 1. TCRbeta CDR3 regions were amplified from genomic DNA by means of the immunoSEQ Assay, a bias-controlled multiplex PCR. As for the authors' bioinformatics: Nucleated cell counts per sample were estimated from amplification of reference gene primers within the assay. To quantify the absolute abundance of each unique TCRbeta CDR3 rearrangement, sequence reads were collapsed and filtered. For each sample, productive Simpson clonality was calculated by taking the square root of Simpson's diversity index across productive rearrangements. TCRdb holds this immuneACCESS table with in-frame rearrangements only. Some clones are missing; in checked studies, unresolved V genes explain under half, and the rest has no known cause. V, J and clone size reflect that table, while D and trimming were determined from the DNA. For this sample the table gives about 410,000 clones, of which 89% were detected only once. The ten biggest clones cover less than 2% of the sample.

This TCR was sampled from a woman younger than 45 who had recovered from COVID-19. The sample was PBMCs or T cells enriched from blood (not recorded which). The V and J segments used are TRBV7-6 and TRBJ1-1; 7 nucleotides in the junction match TRBD1. The sequenced DNA is TGTGCCAGCAGCTTACCCCCCGCGCAGGGGGAACTGAACACTGAAGCTTTCTTT. Its translation reads: CASSLPPAQGELNTEAFF.